This T cell receptor beta chain was captured by sequencing in a study of cytomegalovirus exposure and HLA in healthy donors (dated by TCRdb to 2016 to 2017). About the study as a whole: An earlier analysis of approximately 550 of the donors reported approximately 290 Gb of sequence data and some 120 million unique TCR beta sequences from some 180 million T cells. Among the roughly 400 genotyped donors, roughly 80% belonged to the genetic ancestry cluster associated with self-reported Caucasian donors. Donor age, sex, ethnicity and CMV serostatus were collected together with the repertoire data. HLA typing covered class I and class II loci at four-digit resolution. The later analysis used no new phenotypic data to find candidate immune exposures, relying instead on TCR beta sequences and their occurrence across donors. The study combined high-throughput TCR immunosequencing, statistical association of individual TCRs with disease status, and machine learning to predict cytomegalovirus infection status. In addition to the first cohort of 666 subjects, a separate validation cohort of over 90 different subjects was used. Roughly 320 gigabases of sequencing data and 70 million to 95 million unique TCR sequences made up an early release that covered nearly 650 HLA-typed donors. The T cell repertoires of under 750 subjects were profiled by immunosequencing and related to cytomegalovirus serostatus. The study aimed to test whether cataloging public T cell receptors could reveal signatures of past pathogen exposure. Roughly 5 DR-DQ haplotypes were handled as single units for association and clustering, since linkage in the cohort was strong. An earlier analysis of 587 of the donors used high-throughput TCR beta sequencing to judge whether each TCR beta V gene segment behaved as functional or pseudogenic. Among 398 genotyped donors of the cohort, an average of around 240,000 unique TCR beta nucleotide sequences were sequenced per donor, roughly 20% of them non-productive. Every repertoire in the discovery cohort had been generated on one and the same sequencing platform. Typing coverage varied by locus: roughly 620-640 donors for A, B, C, DRB1 and DQB1; 500 to 550 for DQA1; more than 600 for DPA1; 400 to 480 for DPB1. In a later analysis, previously published TCR beta repertoires from several hundred donors were re-analyzed and high-resolution HLA genotyping was added so that TCR occurrence patterns could be studied. A later genetic analysis took genome-wide SNP genotypes for about three fifths of the 666 donors and used that subset as a discovery cohort. Results the study describes overall, beyond this receptor: A cluster of highly shared sequence variants was judged likely to be a technical artifact of the sequencing pipeline. In vitro tests confirmed that a few of the cytomegalovirus-associated TCR beta chains recognize cytomegalovirus antigens. Linkage disequilibrium might explain the correlated functional status among segregating V segments, but an unknown experimental factor could not be ruled out. In this cohort, only TCR beta chains were sequenced, and detectable features were limited by the absence of alpha or paired-chain data. Compared with the 666-donor mean, donors in an Asian-associated ancestry cluster had fewer N-insertions in productive TCRs, according to a later genetic analysis. Because some donors lacked HLA typing at each locus, the association tests relied only on the typed subset. Some IMGT-functional V segments, including TRBV6-2 and TRBV6-3, could not be told apart with the 87-base-pair reads, so those segments were excluded. Most TCR sequences were seen in very few donors, while some public TCRs were found in many individuals. An association between a missense DCLRE1C variant and V-gene and J-gene trimming of TCR beta chains was found in a later genetic analysis and replicated in an independent cohort. The classifier was reported to diagnose cytomegalovirus status with high specificity and sensitivity in both the original and validation cohorts. According to a later analysis, parvovirus B19, influenza, CMV and Epstein-Barr virus appeared linked to several top co-occurrence clusters. Immune exposure information for the cohort was limited to CMV serostatus. In a later analysis, TCR association rates were found to vary across HLA loci, with the most associated TCRs seen for DRB1 alleles and the fewest for HLA-C alleles. Most CMV-associated TCR beta chains appeared to be HLA-restricted in a later analysis, and the HLA associations seemed to be driven largely by CMV exposure. The earlier analysis of 587 of the donors excluded 15 to 20 rarely observed V segments, including chromosome 9 orphons, because counts were too low. In a later analysis, HLA-associated TCR beta chains showed more clonal expansion and lower generation probabilities than non-associated chains that were equally common. The authors suggested that the approach could potentially be extended to other disease states and immunological phenotypes. A further reported finding was that TCR beta sequences accurately predicted the HLA-A and HLA-B alleles for most subjects in the first cohort. When HLA alleles, especially DR and DQ, strongly co-occurred, attributing TCR associations to individual alleles was difficult. The study gave a list of about 150 TCR beta chains associated with cytomegalovirus. Specific HLA alleles were associated with roughly 17,000 TCR beta sequences at a false discovery rate of 0.05 in a later analysis. In an earlier analysis of about 540 of the donors, most TCR beta V segments were observed in productive rearrangements about 87% or about 30% of the time, broadly matching IMGT annotations. Sequencing depth was assumed to be roughly uniform across donors in the presence/absence analyses, though that assumption may not hold.

The cohort comprised 670 or so healthy bone marrow donors. At the time of sampling, every cohort member was nominally healthy, though immune exposures that went unrecorded were likely present. The donor was CMV seronegative and was included in the group of approximately 350 seronegative cohort members. A peripheral blood sample was provided by each donor, and peripheral blood mononuclear cells were used for TCR beta sequencing. The Qiagen DNeasy Blood Extraction Kit was used to extract genomic DNA from the blood cell samples. The V end loses 2 bases and the J end loses 5 bases, and a stretch of 9 bases separates them. Per the germline V gene, MNHNS is the CDR1 and SASEGT is the CDR2. The CDR3 measures 13 amino acids from cysteine to phenylalanine. Only the CDR3 DNA is retained, 39 bases long and in frame from the first base. Library creation used the immunoSEQ multiplex PCR assay. The multiplex PCR relied on a mix of 60 forward primers for TCR Vbeta segments and 13 reverse primers for TCR Jbeta segments. The CDR3 region of rearranged TCR beta genes was amplified from genomic DNA by a multiplex PCR assay. On the Illumina HiSeq System, the amplified TCR beta libraries were sequenced as 87-base-pair reads. The study's own analysis went as follows. In a later analysis, some 80 million unique TCR beta chains were counted across the 650 to 750 repertoires, and roughly 11 million of these chains were shared by at least two donors. To remove PCR and sequencing errors, raw reads were error-corrected and collapsed into unique sequences using a nearest-neighbor algorithm that merged closely related sequences. Alignment of CDR3 sequences to IMGT reference sequences was used to assign V, D and J gene segments. For a sequence to be retained, a match of at least six nucleotides was required to both a V gene segment and a J gene segment. Rearrangements were classified as productive when the CDR3 lacked stop codons and remained in frame with V and J, and all other rearrangements were classified as non-productive. CDR3 was defined according to IMGT convention as the region running from the second conserved V-encoded cysteine to the conserved J-encoded phenylalanine. Sequences without an unambiguous match to a single V gene segment were excluded from the earlier analysis of about 600 of the donors. An earlier analysis of several hundred of the donors called V segments functional above 56.7% productive rearrangements and segregating when the between-donor standard deviation exceeded 5%. To diagnose cytomegalovirus status from the catalog of TCR beta chain sequences, a statistical classification framework was built. V and J gene assignment, in a later analysis, came from comparing TCR nucleotide sequences with IMGT/GENE-DB human TR gene sequences. A later analysis assigned CDR3 sequences and most-parsimonious VDJ recombination scenarios with the TCRdist pipeline. A later analysis defined each TCR beta chain by its CDR3 amino acid sequence plus V-gene family, and excluded reads lacking a unique V-gene family. In a later analysis, 500 to 650 highly shared, low-generation-probability nucleotide sequences were removed to address suspected cross-contamination and a sequencing artifact. For each public chain, a later analysis derived a clonal expansion index from normalized ranks of inferred template counts within each repertoire. Generation probabilities in a later analysis came from a VDJ recombination model fitted to out-of-frame rearrangements, and those results were checked against IGoR. A later analysis scored TCR-TCR, TCR-HLA and TCR-CMV co-occurrence with hypergeometric tests, applying a repertoire-size bias correction to TCR pairs. A later analysis estimated false discovery rates by permuting HLA or CMV assignments 20 times. In a later analysis, co-occurring TCRs were grouped using DBSCAN, with TCRdist sequence similarity added in when clustering inside HLA-allele-positive subsets. Repertoires with fewer than 30,000 or more than 120,000 public chains, plus five repertoires with anomalous nucleotide sharing, were excluded from co-occurrence clustering. As stored in TCRdb, this immuneACCESS dataset retains in-frame rearrangements with V and J assigned. A fraction of the clones does not appear; measured against another copy, unresolved V genes explain less than half of the discrepancy, and the remainder lacks a known reason. That table supplies the V and J calls and clone size; D and trimming were determined from the DNA. For this sample the table gives over 150,000 clones, of which roughly 80% were detected only once. 4% to 4.5% of the sample belongs to the ten largest clones.

This clone was observed a handful of times. Its cognate antigen has yet to be identified. There are no base qualities to consult, and no much larger clone falls within one base. The receptor was isolated from a woman between 40 and 55 years old in good health and CMV-seronegative. The chain links TRBV6-1 with TRBJ1-1; the D gene remains uncertain. Source material: PBMCs. In nucleotide form, the sequence is TGTGCCAGCAGTGAATTGGTGAGAACTGAAGCTTTCTTT. This encodes CASSELVRTEAFF.